This TCR beta chain derives from a study of cytotoxic CD8 clonotypes in ibrutinib-treated CLL. Study as a whole: An average of roughly 250,000 productive templates and some 99,000 productive rearrangements was obtained per sample.

Study-wide points: Clonality (at baseline) was higher than in age-matched healthy donors and tracked circulating CD8+ T-cell counts. Once treatment began, public clonotypes, which were uncommon, contracted or stayed stable.

In germline, CDR1 is SGHRS, CDR2 YFSETQ. This CDR3 has 12 residues. Comment on this clone: What it binds is not known. The junction shows a germline mismatch at one end, possibly a read error.

Depth targeted 1 in 200,000 to 1 in 1 million T cells, averaging 10x coverage per clonotype. Assay: immunoSEQ multiplex PCR; the TCRdb copy retains only in-frame clones and omits some. Among some 350,000 clones listed, about 61% were seen once. This chain connects TRBV5-1 to TRBJ1-2; D is unclear. The sequence derives from a human donor with chronic lymphocytic leukemia. The sample consisted of PBMCs, taken after 36 months of ibrutinib treatment. The CDR3 sequence: CASSFGGQAWFF. In DNA, the CDR3 is TGCGCCAGCAGCTTCGGAGGGCAGGCTTGGTTCTTC. Filled out from reference TRBV5-1 and TRBJ1-2, the complete variable domain reads KAGVTQTPRYLIKTRGQQVTLSCSPISGHRSVSWYQQTPGQGLQFLFEYFSETQRNKGNFPGRFSGRQFSNSRSEMNVSTLELGDSALYLCASSFGGQAWFFGSGTRLTVV.